This is a list of T cell receptor beta chains from one sample in a study of fetal regulatory T cell absence and autoimmunity. Generated by immunoSEQ multiplex PCR, the TCRdb table keeps only in-frame clones and is missing some. The sample consists of about 95,000 clones, about two thirds of them appearing once. The sequencing input was pancreas tissue. Receptors were obtained from a male donor with IPEX syndrome. Each CDR3 is given with its conserved first and last residue. The D gene is left open where the match is weak. Clone sizes are given selectively: once, few, many, or a class where the clone is expanded.

V gene	J gene	D gene	clone size	CDR3 protein	CDR3 DNA
TRBV28	TRBJ2-7	TRBD2	few	CAIPKAGGRYEQYF	TGTGCCATCCCCAAAGCGGGAGGTCGGTACGAGCAGTACTTC
TRBV4-2	TRBJ2-5	TRBD2	.	CASSQEGGRTSETQYF	TGTGCCAGCAGCCAAGAAGGCGGGAGAACTTCGGAGACCCAGTACTTC
TRBV12-5	TRBJ1-4	TRBD1	.	CASGSGQGKGREKLFF	TGTGCTAGTGGCTCTGGACAGGGGAAGGGTCGTGAAAAACTGTTTTTT
TRBV30	TRBJ2-3	TRBD2	.	CAWSGRAGMIDTQYF	TGTGCCTGGAGCGGGAGGGCGGGGATGATAGATACGCAGTATTTT
TRBV9	TRBJ2-5	TRBD2	once	CASSVDGLVRETQYF	TGTGCCAGCAGCGTCGATGGACTAGTCCGCGAGACCCAGTACTTC
TRBV5-1	TRBJ2-7	TRBD2	.	CASSSRGLADYEQYF	TGCGCCAGCAGCTCGAGGGGACTAGCGGATTACGAGCAGTACTTC
TRBV30	TRBJ2-1	.	.	CACISDSNEQFF	TGTGCCTGCATATCCGACTCAAATGAGCAGTTCTTC
TRBV9	TRBJ1-6	.	.	CASSVIGNYNSPLHF	TGTGCCAGCAGCGTAATTGGAAACTATAATTCACCCCTCCACTTT
TRBV11-2	TRBJ2-7	.	.	CASSLGEGYSYEQYF	TGTGCCAGCAGCTTAGGCGAGGGATACTCCTACGAGCAGTACTTC
TRBV7-6	TRBJ2-5	.	.	CASSPTRGQETQYF	TGTGCCAGCAGCCCGACTAGAGGGCAAGAGACCCAGTACTTC
TRBV29-1	TRBJ1-2	TRBD1	.	CSVQDRGQGGYTF	TGCAGCGTCCAAGACAGGGGGCAGGGTGGCTACACCTTC
TRBV5-4	TRBJ2-7	TRBD2	.	CASSFRDYHDEQYF	TGTGCCAGCAGCTTCCGGGACTATCATGACGAGCAGTACTTC
TRBV7-6	TRBJ2-7	TRBD1	few	CASSLAPDRGPYEQYF	TGTGCCAGCAGCTTAGCCCCGGACAGGGGGCCCTACGAGCAGTACTTC
TRBV7-9	TRBJ2-3	.	.	CASSTTGADTQYF	TGTGCCAGCAGCACGACAGGAGCAGATACGCAGTATTTT
TRBV5-4	TRBJ2-7	.	few	CASSPDISYEQYF	TGTGCCAGCAGCCCGGACATCTCCTACGAGCAGTACTTC
TRBV25-1	TRBJ2-1	TRBD2	.	CASSDLAGNEQFF	TGTGCCAGCAGTGATCTAGCGGGAAACGAGCAGTTCTTC
TRBV11-3	TRBJ1-2	TRBD1	.	CASSLGQGAGYTF	TGTGCCAGCAGCTTAGGACAGGGGGCTGGCTACACCTTC
TRBV4-3	TRBJ2-2	.	.	CASSQEAARNTGELFF	TGCGCCAGCAGCCAAGAAGCAGCGCGGAACACCGGGGAGCTGTTTTTT
TRBV5-4	TRBJ2-1	.	.	CASSLVAEYNEQFF	TGTGCCAGCAGCTTGGTAGCCGAGTACAATGAGCAGTTCTTC
TRBV30	TRBJ2-3	TRBD2	.	CAWSFLAGGQTQYF	TGTGCCTGGAGTTTTCTAGCGGGAGGGCAGACGCAGTATTTT
TRBV18	TRBJ2-1	.	.	CASSPGAYNEQFF	TGTGCCAGCTCACCGGGGGCCTACAATGAGCAGTTCTTC
TRBV5-6	TRBJ2-3	TRBD2	.	CASSLWTSGGNTDTQYF	TGTGCCAGCAGCCTCTGGACTAGCGGGGGGAACACAGATACGCAGTATTTT
TRBV11-3	TRBJ1-3	.	.	CASSLRGTGNTIYF	TGTGCCAGCAGCTTACGAGGGACGGGAAACACCATATATTTT
TRBV4-3	TRBJ1-5	.	many	CASSQGWKFNQPQHF	TGCGCCAGCAGCCAAGGTTGGAAATTCAATCAGCCCCAGCATTTT
TRBV7-7	TRBJ1-2	.	.	CASSPQGLPEGYTF	TGTGCTAGCAGCCCCCAGGGGCTTCCGGAGGGCTACACCTTC
TRBV5-8	TRBJ2-1	TRBD1	.	CASSLVGWTGYNEQFF	TGTGCCAGCAGCTTGGTCGGCTGGACAGGGTACAATGAGCAGTTCTTC
TRBV20-1	TRBJ1-1	.	.	CSVTTYTEAFF	TGCAGTGTAACAACATACACTGAAGCTTTCTTT
TRBV4-1	TRBJ2-4	.	.	CASSQPGAREPKNIQYF	TGCGCCAGCAGCCAACCCGGGGCCAGGGAACCCAAAAACATTCAGTACTTC
TRBV7-2	TRBJ2-2	TRBD2	few	CASSLRGTSLTGELFF	TGTGCCAGCAGCTTAAGGGGGACTAGCCTCACCGGGGAGCTGTTTTTT
TRBV5-4	TRBJ2-5	TRBD2	.	CASSLTSGGQETQYF	TGTGCCAGCAGCTTGACTAGCGGGGGGCAAGAGACCCAGTACTTC
TRBV20-1	TRBJ1-2	TRBD1	.	CSARTGNGYTF	TGCAGTGCTAGGACAGGGAATGGCTACACCTTC
TRBV4-3	TRBJ1-1	.	.	CASSRYPTGTEAFF	TGCGCCAGCAGCCGTTATCCAACAGGGACTGAAGCTTTCTTT
TRBV6-4	TRBJ1-2	.	.	CASKGGPEANYGYTF	TGTGCCAGCAAGGGCGGCCCTGAGGCCAACTATGGCTACACCTTC
TRBV5-1	TRBJ2-6	TRBD1	once	CASSFTGTDAGANVLTF	TGCGCCAGCAGCTTTACAGGGACAGATGCTGGGGCCAACGTCCTGACTTTC
TRBV12-5	TRBJ1-6	TRBD1	.	CASGWTGGQSPLHF	TGTGCTAGTGGTTGGACAGGGGGGCAGTCACCCCTCCACTTT
TRBV5-4	TRBJ2-3	TRBD1	.	CASSLRDRSTDTQYF	TGTGCCAGCAGCCTCCGGGACAGAAGCACAGATACGCAGTATTTT
TRBV7-8	TRBJ2-2	TRBD2	.	CASSLGWTSGSPGELFF	TGTGCCAGCAGCTTGGGATGGACTAGCGGGAGTCCCGGGGAGCTGTTTTTT
TRBV27	TRBJ2-3	TRBD2	once	CASTRGASGIIDTQYF	TGTGCCAGCACCAGGGGAGCTAGCGGGATAATAGATACGCAGTATTTT
TRBV4-3	TRBJ2-1	.	few	CASSQVVGQFNEQFF	TGCGCCAGCAGCCAAGTAGTAGGCCAATTCAATGAGCAGTTCTTC
TRBV7-7	TRBJ2-1	.	once	CASSLGSGFLSYNEQFF	TGTGCTAGCAGCTTAGGGTCGGGATTCCTCTCCTACAATGAGCAGTTCTTC
TRBV19	TRBJ2-7	.	.	CASSSPAGRGFEQYF	TGTGCCAGTAGTTCCCCAGCAGGGAGAGGGTTCGAGCAGTACTTC
TRBV19	TRBJ2-7	TRBD2	.	CASSMGQGGEQYF	TGTGCCAGTAGTATGGGTCAGGGAGGGGAGCAGTACTTC
TRBV6-1	TRBJ1-5	.	.	CAGAFQGAVGQPQHF	TGTGCCGGGGCCTTCCAGGGTGCCGTGGGTCAGCCCCAGCATTTT
TRBV5-1	TRBJ2-7	TRBD1	.	CASSSTGYPYEQYF	TGCGCCAGCAGCTCGACAGGGTATCCCTACGAGCAGTACTTC
TRBV27	TRBJ1-1	.	.	CASSFGEYTEAFF	TGTGCCAGCAGTTTTGGGGAATACACTGAAGCTTTCTTT
TRBV19	TRBJ2-2	.	.	CASSGLRGNTGELFF	TGTGCCAGTAGTGGGCTCAGGGGGAACACCGGGGAGCTGTTTTTT
TRBV11-2	TRBJ1-1	.	.	CASSPAVGSRGIAFF	TGTGCCAGCAGCCCGGCCGTAGGCTCGCGAGGTATAGCTTTCTTT
TRBV12-2	TRBJ2-1	.	.	CASRPEGPSYNEQFF	TGTGCAAGTCGTCCAGAGGGGCCCTCCTACAATGAGCAGTTCTTC
TRBV19	TRBJ2-7	.	.	CASSGALTYEQYF	TGTGCCAGTAGTGGGGCCCTTACCTACGAGCAGTACTTC